This is a list of T cell receptor beta chains from one sample in a study of cytomegalovirus exposure and HLA in healthy donors. This table comes from immunoSEQ multiplex PCR, and its TCRdb copy is limited to in-frame clones, with some not included. The sample comprises 150,000 to 200,000 clones, roughly 84% of which are singletons, and roughly 2.1% rests with the top ten. The sequencing sample was made of PBMCs. The source of these receptors is a young man in good health and CMV-seronegative. Both conserved end residues are part of each CDR3. A D gene is named only where the DNA matches it firmly. Size is omitted from some rows. Given values are once, few, many or a class for expanded clones.

d_call j_call clone_size v_call cdr3_nt cdr3_aa
- TRBJ1-3 - TRBV11-2 TGTGCCAGCAGCTTATCGGGGGGCGGAAACACCATATATTTT CASSLSGGGNTIYF
- TRBJ2-2 - TRBV28 TGTGCCAGTAGGCGAGGGGGGGAAGTAATGGAGCTGTTTTTT CASRRGGEVMELFF
- TRBJ2-3 - TRBV5-1 TGCGCCAGCAGCTTGGGACTAGTCACAGATACGCAGTATTTT CASSLGLVTDTQYF
- TRBJ2-1 once TRBV27 TGTGCCAGCAGTCCGCCTCTCGGGGAGAAGGCCTACAATGAGCAGTTCTTC CASSPPLGEKAYNEQFF
TRBD2 TRBJ2-1 - TRBV6-5 TGTGCCAGCAGTTCCCCTAGCGGGAGCTCCTACAATGAGCAGTTCTTC CASSSPSGSSYNEQFF
TRBD1 TRBJ1-6 - TRBV6-6 TGTGCCAGCAAAGGGGGCTTGGGGAATTCACCCCTCCACTTT CASKGGLGNSPLHF
- TRBJ1-6 - TRBV4-1 TGCGCCAGCAGGGGACAAAATTCACCCCTCCACTTT CASRGQNSPLHF
TRBD2 TRBJ2-2 - TRBV27 TGTGCCATCCGGACGGCAGGGCGGGGGGGCAGCGGGGAGCTGTTTTTT CAIRTAGRGGSGELFF
- TRBJ1-2 - TRBV7-2 TGTGCCAGCAGCCCCGGACGGGGGGCGGGCTACACCTTC CASSPGRGAGYTF
TRBD1 TRBJ2-1 - TRBV7-3 TGTGCCAGCAGCCTAACTATCGCCGGGACAGGGGGAGAGCAGTTCTTC CASSLTIAGTGGEQFF
- TRBJ2-7 - TRBV7-2 TGTGCCAGCAGCCCCTCGGACAGATGGAGCTCCTACGAGCAGTACTTC CASSPSDRWSSYEQYF
TRBD1 TRBJ1-2 - TRBV7-9 TGTGCCAGCAGCTGGAGGGACAGGGGGCGACCATCTAACTATGGCTACACCTTC CASSWRDRGRPSNYGYTF
TRBD1 TRBJ2-7 - TRBV27 TGTGCCAGCAGTCCCGGTGGGACAGGCCCCTACGAGCAGTACTTC CASSPGGTGPYEQYF
- TRBJ1-5 - TRBV28 TGTGCCAGCAGTTTCGAAGGCGGCCCCAATCAGCCCCAGCATTTT CASSFEGGPNQPQHF
- TRBJ1-5 - TRBV9 TGTGCCTGCAGCGTCGACTCTGGGGGGAATCAGCCCCAGCATTTT CACSVDSGGNQPQHF
TRBD1 TRBJ1-2 - TRBV28 TGTGCCAGCAGTTTAGGGTGGGGACAGGGCCGTGGCTACACCTTC CASSLGWGQGRGYTF
TRBD2 TRBJ2-7 - TRBV5-4 TGTGCCAGTAGCCTCGGGACTAGCGGGGGCCGCAACTCCTACGAGCAGTACTTC CASSLGTSGGRNSYEQYF
- TRBJ1-2 - TRBV5-1 TGCGCCAGCAGGTTCGACAGTAACTATGGCTACACCTTC CASRFDSNYGYTF
- TRBJ2-7 - TRBV9 TGTGCCAGCAGCGTAGCCCCAGGACAGAAGGTGAACGAGCAGTACTTC CASSVAPGQKVNEQYF
TRBD1 TRBJ1-1 - TRBV11-3 TGTGCCAGCAGCCTCGGAGGGCAGGGGGTAGCTTTCTTT CASSLGGQGVAFF
TRBD1 TRBJ2-1 - TRBV19 TGTGCCAGTAGTAGAGGACAGGGGGACAATGAGCAGTTCTTC CASSRGQGDNEQFF
TRBD2 TRBJ2-4 - TRBV25-1 TGTGCCAATTCGGGGGGGTACGTAGCCAAAAACATTCAGTACTTC CANSGGYVAKNIQYF
- TRBJ2-1 once TRBV4-1 TGCGCCAGCAGCCAACCTGGGAGGCGGGGCAACAACAATGAGCAGTTCTTC CASSQPGRRGNNNEQFF
TRBD1 TRBJ1-2 - TRBV28 TGTGCCAGCAGTTTAAAGCCCCCGGGACAGGGCGTTTCTGGCTACACCTTC CASSLKPPGQGVSGYTF
TRBD2 TRBJ2-3 few TRBV4-1 TGCGCCAGCAGCCAATGGACTAGCGGGAGTGCAGATACGCAGTATTTT CASSQWTSGSADTQYF
- TRBJ2-7 - TRBV27 TGTGCCAGCAGCACCTACGCCGGGGCGGATTGGCGGGGAACCTACGAGCAGTACTTC CASSTYAGADWRGTYEQYF
TRBD2 TRBJ2-1 - TRBV2 TGTGCCAGCAGTGAGGGCGGCAGCGGGAACAATGAGCAGTTCTTC CASSEGGSGNNEQFF
- TRBJ1-2 - TRBV7-3 TGTGCCAGCAGCCCCAATCGGGGGGAGTATGGCTACACCTTC CASSPNRGEYGYTF
TRBD2 TRBJ2-1 - TRBV7-9 TGTGCCAGCAGCTCACGGACTAGCGGGGGTAAAACCTACAATGAGCAGTTCTTC CASSSRTSGGKTYNEQFF
TRBD2 TRBJ2-5 - TRBV7-9 TGTGCCAGCAGCTCCTTAGCGGGGGGGTCCCAAGAGACCCAGTACTTC CASSSLAGGSQETQYF
- TRBJ1-2 - TRBV18 TGTGCCAGCTCACCACCGGCACAGGGTTATGGCTACACCTTC CASSPPAQGYGYTF
TRBD2 TRBJ2-7 once TRBV7-6 TGTGCCAGCAGTCAGACTAGCGGACCCTACGAGCAGTACTTC CASSQTSGPYEQYF
TRBD2 TRBJ2-1 once TRBV7-2 TGTGCCAGCAGCTCACAGCGGGAGCTCTACAATGAGCAGTTCTTC CASSSQRELYNEQFF
- TRBJ2-5 few TRBV6-4 TGTGCCAGCAGTCCCCTCGCGGGACGACAAGAGACCCAGTACTTC CASSPLAGRQETQYF
- TRBJ1-5 - TRBV6-1 TGTGCCAGCAGTGAACAGTCCAATCAGCCCCAGCATTTT CASSEQSNQPQHF
- TRBJ1-5 - TRBV7-8 TGTGCCAGCAGCTTAGAATCCCAGCAGGGCGGAAATCAGCCCCAGCATTTT CASSLESQQGGNQPQHF
TRBD2 TRBJ2-1 - TRBV5-4 TGTGCCAGCAGCTTGAATTTCGGGACTAGTATAGCCCACAATGAGCAGTTCTTC CASSLNFGTSIAHNEQFF
TRBD2 TRBJ2-1 - TRBV5-1 TGCGCCAGTCGCTGGGTGGGACTAGCGGGAGTAGTAGGGTACAATGAGCAGTTCTTC CASRWVGLAGVVGYNEQFF
TRBD1 TRBJ1-1 - TRBV6-5 TGTGCCAGCAGTTTGGACAGGGGGCGCGTTGGCACTGAAGCTTTCTTT CASSLDRGRVGTEAFF
- TRBJ1-2 - TRBV9 TGTGCCAGCAGCGGACAGGCGGGCCGCGGCTACACCTTC CASSGQAGRGYTF
TRBD2 TRBJ2-5 once TRBV7-9 TGTGCCAGCAGCTCCTGGGGACGGGGGGAGGAGACCCAGTACTTC CASSSWGRGEETQYF
TRBD2 TRBJ2-5 - TRBV27 TGTGCCAGCAGCCCGGGCGGCGGGGGGGCCGAAGAGACCCAGTACTTC CASSPGGGGAEETQYF
TRBD1 TRBJ2-3 - TRBV28 TGTGCCAGCAGTTCGCCCAGGGGGTCAGATACGCAGTATTTT CASSSPRGSDTQYF
- TRBJ1-5 - TRBV11-3 TGTGCCAGCAGCTCCCGGACAGAACCCAATCAGCCCCAGCATTTT CASSSRTEPNQPQHF
TRBD2 TRBJ2-7 - TRBV10-3 TGTGCCATCAGCCTAGCGGGAGCCCGTGCCTACGAGCAGTACTTC CAISLAGARAYEQYF